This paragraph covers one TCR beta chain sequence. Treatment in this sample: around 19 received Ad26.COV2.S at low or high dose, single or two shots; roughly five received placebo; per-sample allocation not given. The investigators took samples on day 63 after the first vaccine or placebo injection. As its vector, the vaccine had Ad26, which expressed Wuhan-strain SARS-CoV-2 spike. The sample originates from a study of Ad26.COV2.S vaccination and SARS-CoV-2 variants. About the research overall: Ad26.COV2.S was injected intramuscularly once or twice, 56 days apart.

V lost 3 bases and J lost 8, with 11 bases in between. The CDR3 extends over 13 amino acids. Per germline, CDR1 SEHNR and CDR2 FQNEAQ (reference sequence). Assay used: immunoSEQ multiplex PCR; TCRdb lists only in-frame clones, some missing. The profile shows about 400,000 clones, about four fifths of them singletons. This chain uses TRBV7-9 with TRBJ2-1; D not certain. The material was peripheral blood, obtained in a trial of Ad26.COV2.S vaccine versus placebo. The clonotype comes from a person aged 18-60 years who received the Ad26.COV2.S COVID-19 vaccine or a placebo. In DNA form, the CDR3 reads TGTGCCAGCAGCTTGACCTCGTTCGATGAGCAGTTCTTC. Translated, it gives CASSLTSFDEQFF.